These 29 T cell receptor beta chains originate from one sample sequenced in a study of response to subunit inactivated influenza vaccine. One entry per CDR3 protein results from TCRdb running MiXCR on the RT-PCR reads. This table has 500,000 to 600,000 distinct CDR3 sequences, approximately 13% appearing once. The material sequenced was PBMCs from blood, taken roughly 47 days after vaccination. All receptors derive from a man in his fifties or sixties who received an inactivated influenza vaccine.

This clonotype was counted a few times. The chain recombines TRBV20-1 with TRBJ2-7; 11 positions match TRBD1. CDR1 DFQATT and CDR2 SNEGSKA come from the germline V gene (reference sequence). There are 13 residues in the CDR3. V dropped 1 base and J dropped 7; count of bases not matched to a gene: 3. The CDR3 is CSARGTGGGEQYF. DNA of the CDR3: TGCAGTGCTAGAGGGACAGGGGGCGGGGAGCAGTACTTC.

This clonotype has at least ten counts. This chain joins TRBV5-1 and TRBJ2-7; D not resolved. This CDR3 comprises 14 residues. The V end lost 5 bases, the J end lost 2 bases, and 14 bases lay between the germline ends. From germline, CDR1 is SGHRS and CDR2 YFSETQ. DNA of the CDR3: TGCGCCAGCAGTCCCAGGACGGGTGCCTACGAGCAGTACTTC. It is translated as CASSPRTGAYEQYF.

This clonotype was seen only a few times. The CDR3 region is CAISGGDVRTQYF. CDR3 DNA: TGTGCCATCAGTGGCGGGGATGTGAGGACCCAGTACTTC. V gene TRBV10-3 combines with J gene TRBJ2-5; TRBD2 might be the D (6 bases). This CDR3 has 13 amino acids. Germline CDR1 ENHRY, CDR2 SYGVKD. V shed 4 bases and J shed 7 bases, with 13 bases lying between them.

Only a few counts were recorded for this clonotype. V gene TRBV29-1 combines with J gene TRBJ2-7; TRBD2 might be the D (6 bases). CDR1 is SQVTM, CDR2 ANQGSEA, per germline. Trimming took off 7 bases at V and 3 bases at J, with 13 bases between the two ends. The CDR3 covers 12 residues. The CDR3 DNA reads TGCAGCGGCAGGTCTAGCGACTACGAGCAGTACTTC. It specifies CSGRSSDYEQYF.

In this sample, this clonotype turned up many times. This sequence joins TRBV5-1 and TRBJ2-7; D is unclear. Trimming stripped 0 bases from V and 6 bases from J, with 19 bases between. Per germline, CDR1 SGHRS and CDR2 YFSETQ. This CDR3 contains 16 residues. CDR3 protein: CASSLESRSPLSEQYF. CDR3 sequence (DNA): TGCGCCAGCAGCTTGGAGTCCAGGAGCCCCCTTAGCGAGCAGTACTTC.

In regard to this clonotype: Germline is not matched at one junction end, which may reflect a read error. The CDR3 sequence is CCALPGLAGSNEQFF. CDR3 nucleotide sequence: TGCTGTGCTCTACCGGGACTAGCGGGATCTAATGAGCAGTTCTTC. The chain employs TRBV20-1 and TRBJ2-1; TRBD2 aligns across 13 bases. This CDR3 contains 15 residues. Germline lookup yields CDR1 DFQATT and CDR2 SNEGSKA (reference sequence).

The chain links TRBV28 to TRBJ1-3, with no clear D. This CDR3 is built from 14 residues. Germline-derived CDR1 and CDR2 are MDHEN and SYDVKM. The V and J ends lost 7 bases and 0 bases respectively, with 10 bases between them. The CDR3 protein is CASKPPSSGNTIYF. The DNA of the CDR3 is TGTGCCAGCAAGCCCCCCTCCTCTGGAAACACCATATATTTT. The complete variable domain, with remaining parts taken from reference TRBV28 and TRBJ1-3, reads DVKVTQSSRYLVKRTGEKVFLECVQDMDHENMFWYRQDPGLGLRLIYFSYDVKMKEKGDIPEGYSVSREKKERFSLILESASTNQTSMYLCASKPPSSGNTIYFGEGSWLTVV.

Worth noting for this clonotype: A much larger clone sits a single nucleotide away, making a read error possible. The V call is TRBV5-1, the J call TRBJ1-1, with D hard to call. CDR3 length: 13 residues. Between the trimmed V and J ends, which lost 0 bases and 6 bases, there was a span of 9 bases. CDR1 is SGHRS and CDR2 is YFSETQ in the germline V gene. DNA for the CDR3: TGCGCCAGCAGCTTGGATGGAAGGGCTGAAGCTTTCTTT. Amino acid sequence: CASSLDGRAEAFF.

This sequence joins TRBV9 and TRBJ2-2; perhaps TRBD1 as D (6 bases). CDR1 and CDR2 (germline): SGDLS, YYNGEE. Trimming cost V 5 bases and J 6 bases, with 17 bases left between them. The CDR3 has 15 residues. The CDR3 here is CASRSYEQGPGELFF. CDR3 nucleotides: TGTGCCAGCAGGAGCTATGAACAGGGCCCCGGGGAGCTGTTTTTT.

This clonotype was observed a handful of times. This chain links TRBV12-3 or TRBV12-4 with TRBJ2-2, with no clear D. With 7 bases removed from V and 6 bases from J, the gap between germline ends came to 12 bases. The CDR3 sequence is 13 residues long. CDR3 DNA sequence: TGTGCCAGCACCTGGGCTCCTGCCGGGGAGCTGTTTTTT. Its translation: CASTWAPAGELFF.

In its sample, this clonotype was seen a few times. Here the CDR3 reads CSARGAWGYTF. The CDR3 DNA reads TGCAGTGCTAGGGGGGCGTGGGGCTACACCTTC. V and J are TRBV20-1 and TRBJ1-2, with a possible D match to TRBD1 (6 bases). Germline V lookup: CDR1 DFQATT, CDR2 SNEGSKA (reference sequence). The CDR3 spans 11 residues. The germline V and J ends were trimmed by 3 bases and 8 bases, with 10 bases remaining between them.

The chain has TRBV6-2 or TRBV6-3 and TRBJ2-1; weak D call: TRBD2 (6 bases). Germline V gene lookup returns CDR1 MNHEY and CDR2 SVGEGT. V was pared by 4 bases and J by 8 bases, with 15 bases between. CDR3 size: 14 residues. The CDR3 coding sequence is TGTGCCAGCAGTTGGGTTTCACTAGCCGATGAGCAGTTCTTC. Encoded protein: CASSWVSLADEQFF.

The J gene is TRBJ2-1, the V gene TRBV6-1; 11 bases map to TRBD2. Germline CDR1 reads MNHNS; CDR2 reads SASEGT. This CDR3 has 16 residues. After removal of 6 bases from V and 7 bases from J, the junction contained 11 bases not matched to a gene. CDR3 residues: CASRIAGGHPRNEQFF. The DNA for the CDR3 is TGTGCCAGCAGGATAGCGGGGGGGCACCCTAGAAATGAGCAGTTCTTC.

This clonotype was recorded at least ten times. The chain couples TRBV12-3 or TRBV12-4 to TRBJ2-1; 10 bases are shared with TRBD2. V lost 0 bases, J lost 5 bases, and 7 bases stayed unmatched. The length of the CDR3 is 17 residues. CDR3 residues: CASSLAVAGGVDNEQFF. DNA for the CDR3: TGTGCCAGCAGTTTAGCAGTAGCGGGAGGTGTGGACAATGAGCAGTTCTTC.

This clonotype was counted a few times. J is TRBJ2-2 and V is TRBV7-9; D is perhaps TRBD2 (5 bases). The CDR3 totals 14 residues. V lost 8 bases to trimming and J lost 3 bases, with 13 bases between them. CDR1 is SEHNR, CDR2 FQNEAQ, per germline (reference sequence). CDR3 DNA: TGTGCCAGCCTCAATTTCGGGGACACCGGGGAGCTGTTTTTT. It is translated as CASLNFGDTGELFF.

The CDR3 nucleotides read TGCGCCAGCAGCCACAAGACCCGGGAACAGGGATCCACTTGGCAGTACTTC. This encodes CASSHKTREQGSTWQYF. This chain connects TRBV4-3 to TRBJ2-7; maybe TRBD1 (6 bases). This CDR3 is 17 amino acids long. Trimming left V 3 bases short and J 9 bases short, with 27 bases between. Germline V CDR1 and CDR2: LGHNA, YSLEER.

The CDR3 spells CASRPPGFSYNEQFF. The CDR3 coding sequence is TGTGCCAGCCGCCCTCCGGGCTTTTCCTACAATGAGCAGTTCTTC. The chain links TRBV6-1 to TRBJ2-1; D unclear. The CDR3 runs 15 residues. V shed 8 bases and J shed 1 base, with 15 bases lying between them. Germline-derived CDR1 and CDR2 are MNHNS and SASEGT.

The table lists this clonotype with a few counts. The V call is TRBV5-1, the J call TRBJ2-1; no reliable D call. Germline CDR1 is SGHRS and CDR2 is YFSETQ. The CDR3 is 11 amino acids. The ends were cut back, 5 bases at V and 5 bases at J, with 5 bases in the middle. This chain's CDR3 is CASRWDNEQFF. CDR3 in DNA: TGCGCCAGCAGGTGGGACAATGAGCAGTTCTTC.

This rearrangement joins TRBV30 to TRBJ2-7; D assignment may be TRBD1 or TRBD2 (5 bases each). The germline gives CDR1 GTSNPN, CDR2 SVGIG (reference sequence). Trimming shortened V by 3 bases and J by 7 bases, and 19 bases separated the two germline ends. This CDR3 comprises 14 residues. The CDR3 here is CAWSGTPVMREQYF. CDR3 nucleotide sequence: TGTGCCTGGAGCGGGACCCCGGTGATGCGGGAGCAGTACTTC.

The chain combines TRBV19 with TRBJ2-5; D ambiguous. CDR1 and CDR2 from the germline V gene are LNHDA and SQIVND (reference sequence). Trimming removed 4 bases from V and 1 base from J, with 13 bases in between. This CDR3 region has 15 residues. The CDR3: CASSSPAGFQETQYF. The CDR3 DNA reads TGTGCCAGTAGTAGCCCAGCAGGCTTCCAAGAGACCCAGTACTTC.

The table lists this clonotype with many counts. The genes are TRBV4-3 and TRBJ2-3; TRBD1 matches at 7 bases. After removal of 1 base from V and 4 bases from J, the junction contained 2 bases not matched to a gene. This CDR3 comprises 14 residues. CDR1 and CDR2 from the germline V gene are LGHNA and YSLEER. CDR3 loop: CASSQGQGSDTQYF. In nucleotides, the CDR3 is TGCGCCAGCAGCCAAGGACAGGGATCAGATACGCAGTATTTT.

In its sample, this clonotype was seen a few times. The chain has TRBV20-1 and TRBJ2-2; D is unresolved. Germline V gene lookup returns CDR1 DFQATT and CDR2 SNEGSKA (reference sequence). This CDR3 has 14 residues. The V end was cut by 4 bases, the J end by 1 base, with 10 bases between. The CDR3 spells CSAKGPLNTGELFF. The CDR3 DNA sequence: TGCAGTGCTAAAGGGCCCTTGAACACCGGGGAGCTGTTTTTT.

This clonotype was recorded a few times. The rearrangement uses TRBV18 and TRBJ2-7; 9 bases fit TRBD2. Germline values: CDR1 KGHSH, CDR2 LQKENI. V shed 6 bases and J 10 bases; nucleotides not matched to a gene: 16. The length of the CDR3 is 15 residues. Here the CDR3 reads CASSPTASGAHNQYF. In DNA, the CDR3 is TGTGCCAGCTCCCCTACCGCTAGCGGGGCCCACAATCAGTACTTC.

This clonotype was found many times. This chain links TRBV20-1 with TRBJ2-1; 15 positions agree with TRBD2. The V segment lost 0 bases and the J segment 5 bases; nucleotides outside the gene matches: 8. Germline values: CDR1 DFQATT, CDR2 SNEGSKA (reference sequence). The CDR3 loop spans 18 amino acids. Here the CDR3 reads CSARDQGLAGGRHNEQFF. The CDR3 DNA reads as TGCAGTGCTAGAGATCAGGGACTAGCGGGAGGCAGACACAATGAGCAGTTCTTC.

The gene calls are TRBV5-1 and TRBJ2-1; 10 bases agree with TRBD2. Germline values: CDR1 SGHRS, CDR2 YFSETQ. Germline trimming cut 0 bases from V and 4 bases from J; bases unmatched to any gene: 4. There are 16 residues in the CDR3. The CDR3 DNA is TGCGCCAGCAGCTTGGAGGCTAGCGGGAGATACAATGAGCAGTTCTTC. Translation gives CASSLEASGRYNEQFF.

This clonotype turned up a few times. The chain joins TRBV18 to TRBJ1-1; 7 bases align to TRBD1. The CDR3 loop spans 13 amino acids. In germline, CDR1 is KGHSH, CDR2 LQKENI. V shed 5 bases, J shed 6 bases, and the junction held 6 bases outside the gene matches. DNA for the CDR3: TGTGCCAGCTCATTTGGACAGGAGGCTGAAGCTTTCTTT. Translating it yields CASSFGQEAEAFF.

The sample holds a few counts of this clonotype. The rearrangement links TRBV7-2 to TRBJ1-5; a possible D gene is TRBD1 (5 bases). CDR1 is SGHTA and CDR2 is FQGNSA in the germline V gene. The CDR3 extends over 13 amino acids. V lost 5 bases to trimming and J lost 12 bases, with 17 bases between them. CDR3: CASSNRDGTRQHF. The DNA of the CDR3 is TGTGCCAGCAGCAACCGGGACGGAACTCGCCAGCATTTT.

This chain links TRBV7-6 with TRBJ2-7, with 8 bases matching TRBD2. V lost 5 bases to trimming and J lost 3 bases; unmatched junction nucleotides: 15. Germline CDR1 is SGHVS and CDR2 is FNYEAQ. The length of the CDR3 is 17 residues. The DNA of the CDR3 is TGTGCCAGCAGCGCTAGCCCGAAGGGACTAGTCAACTACGAGCAGTACTTC. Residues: CASSASPKGLVNYEQYF. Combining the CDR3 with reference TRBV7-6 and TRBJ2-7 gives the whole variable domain GAGVSQSPRYKVTKRGQDVALRCDPISGHVSLYWYRQALGQGPEFLTYFNYEAQQDKSGLPNDRFSAERPEGSISTLTIQRTEQRDSAMYRCASSASPKGLVNYEQYFGPGTRLTVT.

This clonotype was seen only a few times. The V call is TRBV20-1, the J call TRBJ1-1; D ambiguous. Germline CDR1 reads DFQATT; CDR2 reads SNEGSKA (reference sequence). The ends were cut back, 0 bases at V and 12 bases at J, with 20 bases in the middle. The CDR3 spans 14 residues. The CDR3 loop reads CSARDQSVGARTFF. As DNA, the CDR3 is TGCAGTGCTAGAGATCAAAGCGTTGGTGCGAGGACTTTCTTT.